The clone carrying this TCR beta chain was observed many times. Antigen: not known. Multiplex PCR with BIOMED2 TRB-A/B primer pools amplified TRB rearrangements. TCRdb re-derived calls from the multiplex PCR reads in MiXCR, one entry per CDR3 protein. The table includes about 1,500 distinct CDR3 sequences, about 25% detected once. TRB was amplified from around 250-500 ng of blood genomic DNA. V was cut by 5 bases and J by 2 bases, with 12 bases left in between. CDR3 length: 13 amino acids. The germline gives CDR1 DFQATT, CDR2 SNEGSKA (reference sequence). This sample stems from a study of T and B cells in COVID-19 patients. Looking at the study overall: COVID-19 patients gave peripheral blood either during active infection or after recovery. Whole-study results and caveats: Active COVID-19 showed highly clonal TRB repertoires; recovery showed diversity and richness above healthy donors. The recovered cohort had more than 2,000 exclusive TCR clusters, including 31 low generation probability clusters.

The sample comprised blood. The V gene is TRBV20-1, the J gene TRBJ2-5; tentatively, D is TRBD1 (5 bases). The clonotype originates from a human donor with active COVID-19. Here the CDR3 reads CSASRQPQETQYF. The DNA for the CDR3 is TGCAGTGCTTCCCGACAGCCACAAGAGACCCAGTACTTC.